This TCR beta chain was retrieved from a study of post-analysis software for immune sequencing data. Whole-study findings and limits: In patients, TRBV5-6, TRBV5-1 and TRBV20-1 belonged to five TRBV segments found more frequently than in controls. A significant reduction in normalized Chao1 diversity was observed in multiple sclerosis patients versus controls.

Comments on this clonotype: The antigen remains unidentified.

Germline CDR1 reads MNHEY; CDR2 reads SVGAGI. The CDR3 extends over 13 amino acids. Trimming cost V 10 bases and J 3 bases, with 15 bases left between them. Built from TCR beta cDNA, the libraries had unique molecular identifiers in them. TCRdb redid the calling of the PCR reads with MiXCR, one entry per CDR3 protein. The table has 750,000 to 900,000 distinct CDR3 sequences, roughly 46% seen once. The chain is built from TRBV6-5 and TRBJ1-1; D is undetermined. The origin of this receptor is a girl aged 10 to 17 with multiple sclerosis. The sample taken for sequencing was blood. The CDR3 region is CATPGPRDTEAFF. The CDR3 DNA follows: TGTGCCACACCGGGTCCTCGGGACACTGAAGCTTTCTTT.